This TCR beta chain was recovered during a study of shared clonotypes between healthy human individuals. Study-level findings and limits: It was expected that sequencing depth would affect clonotype sharing among donors.

Per germline, CDR1 LNHDA and CDR2 SQIVND (reference sequence). This CDR3 comprises 15 residues. Trimming took 5 bases from V and 0 from J, leaving 11 bases between them. Naive CD8 cells, CD45RO-negative and positively selected for CCR7, excluded terminally differentiated effector memory CD45RA+ cells. As for this clone: Its specificity is not known.

TCRdb's copy holds only in-frame clones and misses some; the assay was immunoSEQ multiplex PCR. The data hold about 2 million clones, with just under 95% observed a single time. This rearrangement joins TRBV19 to TRBJ2-1; TRBD1 might be the D (5 bases). The source of this sequence is a young man in good health. Sequenced material: naive CD8+ T cells sorted from blood. The CDR3 DNA follows: TGTGCCAGTAGTTACGACAGTAGCTCCTACAATGAGCAGTTCTTC. Its translation is CASSYDSSSYNEQFF.